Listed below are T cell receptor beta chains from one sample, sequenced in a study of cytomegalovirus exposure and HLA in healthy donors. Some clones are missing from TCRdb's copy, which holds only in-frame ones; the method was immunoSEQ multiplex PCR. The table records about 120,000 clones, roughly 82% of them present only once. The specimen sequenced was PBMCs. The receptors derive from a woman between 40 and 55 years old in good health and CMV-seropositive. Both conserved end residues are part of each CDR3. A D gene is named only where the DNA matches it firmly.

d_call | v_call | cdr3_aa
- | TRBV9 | CASSASTGPNQPQHF
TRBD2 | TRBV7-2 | CAAPYLRTSGGATGELFF
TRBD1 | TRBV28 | CASSFAGGYTYNEQFF
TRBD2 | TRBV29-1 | CSVEEVGLDDETQYF
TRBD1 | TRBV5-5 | CASSRGQGVMNTEAFF
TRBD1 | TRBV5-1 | CASSPTGASTEAFF
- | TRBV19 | CASSSQGRSNQPQHF
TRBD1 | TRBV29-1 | CSVSGGKSGGYTF
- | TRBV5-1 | CASSLGGGDLEKLFF
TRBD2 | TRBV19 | CASRAVGRAGSYNEQFF
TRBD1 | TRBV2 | CAGGTGGGNQPQHF
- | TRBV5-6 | CASSLKAGRTIYF
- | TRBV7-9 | CASSKGQGTGELFF
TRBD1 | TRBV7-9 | CASSPPGQGVRDYGYTF
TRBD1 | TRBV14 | CASSQDQAGGGYGYTF
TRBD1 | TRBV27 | CASSSPRQGRAEAFF
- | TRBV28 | CASSFTAGAVDTQYF
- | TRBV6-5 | CASSYSALNTGELFF
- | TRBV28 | CASSPIFYQGGYTF
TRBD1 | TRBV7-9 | CASAGETGYFADTQYF
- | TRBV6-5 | CASSYRRYTEAFF
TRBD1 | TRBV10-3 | CAISEGQGTDTQYF
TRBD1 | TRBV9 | CASSSLGAGGTEAFF
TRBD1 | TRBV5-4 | CASSLVGTGDTQYF
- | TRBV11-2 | CASSLGSNEQFF
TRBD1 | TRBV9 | CASSVVGEIGTGSWGNTIYF
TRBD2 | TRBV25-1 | CASSEPPGREGNEQFF